Following are 9 T cell receptor beta chains from one sample sequenced in a study of T cells in Graves' hyperthyroidism and ophthalmopathy. What was amplified from RNA transcripts were TCR beta CDR3 regions. The HTBI set primed first-round TCR CDR3 RT-PCR. TCRdb reanalysed the multiplex PCR reads using MiXCR and keeps one entry per CDR3 protein. The repertoire consists of about 400,000 distinct CDR3 sequences, with approximately 14% occurring once and the leading ten covering over 7.5%. Sequencing input: blood. The receptors derive from a woman under 30 with Graves' hyperthyroidism.

This clonotype was detected a few times. The chain couples TRBV27 to TRBJ2-7; 10 bases match TRBD2. V lost 6 bases and J lost 5; bases outside the gene matches: 7. This CDR3 comprises 14 residues. Germline assignment: CDR1 MNHEY and CDR2 SMNVEV (reference sequence). CDR3 loop: CASRPGLASHEQYF. The CDR3, as DNA: TGTGCCAGCAGACCGGGACTAGCGTCCCACGAGCAGTACTTC.

This clonotype turned up a few times. V gene TRBV6-1 combines with J gene TRBJ1-4; no firm D call. V lost 6 bases and J 0 bases, leaving 14 bases between the germline ends. This CDR3 comprises 16 residues. Per germline, CDR1 MNHNS and CDR2 SASEGT. The CDR3, as DNA: TGTGCCAGCAGCTCTCTTCTGGGATCAACTAATGAAAAACTGTTTTTT. Translating it yields CASSSLLGSTNEKLFF.

This clonotype was picked up many times. The genes are TRBV28 and TRBJ2-1; possibly TRBD1 for D (5 bases). V was cut by 7 bases and J by 5 bases, with 18 bases left in between. The length of the CDR3 is 15 residues. CDR1 and CDR2 (germline): MDHEN, SYDVKM. The CDR3: CASMPQGKRNNEQFF. CDR3 DNA: TGTGCCAGCATGCCCCAGGGCAAAAGGAACAATGAGCAGTTCTTC.

The chain carries TRBV10-3 and TRBJ2-7, with D uncertain. The V and J ends lost 6 bases and 1 base respectively, with 10 bases between them. In germline, CDR1 is ENHRY, CDR2 SYGVKD. The CDR3 loop spans 13 amino acids. CDR3 sequence (DNA): TGTGCCATCAGCCCCGTAGGTTCCTACGAGCAGTACTTC. This codes for CAISPVGSYEQYF.

This clonotype came up many times. The chain employs TRBV12-3 or TRBV12-4 and TRBJ1-5; TRBD1 might be the D (5 bases). This CDR3 is 15 amino acids long. The V end was cut by 6 bases, the J end by 4 bases, with 16 bases between. In DNA, the CDR3 is TGTGCCAGCAGATCCCCGGGACTCAGAAATCAGCCCCAGCATTTT. Translated: CASRSPGLRNQPQHF.

Notes on this clonotype: One end of the junction is discordant with germline, which a read error may explain. This rearrangement joins TRBV7-7 to TRBJ2-2; the match to TRBD1 covers 10 bases. Germline CDR1 and CDR2: SSHAT and FNYEAQ (reference sequence). The CDR3 is made up of 15 amino acids. As DNA, the CDR3 is TGTGCTAGCAGCCAGATAGGACAGGGGGCCGGGGAGCTGTTTTTT. This codes for CASSQIGQGAGELFF.

In the case of this clonotype: Given a much more abundant clone one base away, this may be a read error. V and J are TRBV6-2 or TRBV6-3 and TRBJ2-5; unclear D gene. Trimming cost V 6 bases and J 5 bases, with 16 bases left between them. The CDR3 sequence is 14 residues long. Germline CDR1 reads MNHEY; CDR2 reads SVGEGT. CDR3 loop: CASRKLGGHETQYF. In nucleotides, the CDR3 is TGTGCCAGCAGAAAGTTGGGTGGGCACGAGACCCAGTACTTC.

At least ten counts were recorded for this clonotype. The genes are TRBV5-5 and TRBJ2-7; D could derive from TRBD1 or TRBD2 (5 bases each). The germline V and J ends were trimmed by 3 bases and 0 bases, with 13 bases remaining between them. Germline loops: CDR1 SGHKS, CDR2 YYEKEE (reference sequence). The CDR3 is made up of 15 amino acids. The CDR3 is CASSWFEGPSYEQYF. The CDR3 nucleotides read TGTGCCAGCAGCTGGTTCGAGGGGCCCTCCTACGAGCAGTACTTC. Full variable domain (rest looked up from reference TRBV5-5 and TRBJ2-7): DAGVTQSPTHLIKTRGQQVTLRCSPISGHKSVSWYQQVLGQGPQFIFQYYEKEERGRGNFPDRFSARQFPNYSSELNVNALLLGDSALYLCASSWFEGPSYEQYFGPGTRLTVT.

There are many counts of this clonotype. The chain employs TRBV3-1 and TRBJ1-1, with 7 bases identical to TRBD1. V dropped 1 base and J dropped 3; count of bases not matched to a gene: 11. This CDR3 has 17 amino acids. The V gene's germline CDR1 is LGHDT and CDR2 YNNKEL (reference sequence). CDR3 sequence reads: CASSQGWGRQGHTEAFF. CDR3 bases: TGTGCCAGCAGCCAAGGGTGGGGCAGACAGGGACACACTGAAGCTTTCTTT.